Below, 25 T cell receptor beta chains from the same sample are listed, as sequenced in a study of tumor-infiltrating lymphocytes in primary liver carcinoma. The study extracted blood RNA from unsorted whole blood and also extracted germline DNA. Starting from approximately 0.45 ug of total RNA, TCR beta cDNA was produced with a primer in the constant region. ARM-PCR, slightly modified, supplied the TCR beta libraries through three nested multiplex PCR rounds. For around 9 cycles apiece, the opening two PCR rounds ran with TRBV1-TRBV30 forward primers and a C-beta reverse primer. In TCRdb, the multiplex PCR reads were re-called with MiXCR into one record per CDR3 protein. The data hold about 310,000 distinct CDR3 sequences, with 45% to 70% observed a single time. Sequencing was performed on peripheral blood. The receptors stem from a woman in her 30s with primary liver carcinoma and hepatitis B virus infection.

As to this clonotype: Sequence at one end of the junction differs from germline and may be a read error. The chain combines TRBV6-1 with TRBJ1-1; D perhaps matches TRBD1 (6 bases). The CDR3 totals 14 residues. Germline-derived CDR1 and CDR2 are MNHNS and SASEGT. CDR3 region: CVSRTMTGGSEAFF. In nucleotides, the CDR3 is TGTGTCAGCAGGACTATGACGGGGGGCTCGGAGGCTTTCTTT.

Worth noting for this clonotype: One base away lies a much larger clone, so this may be a sequencing read error. This rearrangement joins TRBV6-5 to TRBJ2-1, with D perhaps matching TRBD2 (6 bases). Trimming left V 5 bases short and J 6 bases short, with 20 bases between. Per the germline V gene, CDR1 is MNHEY and CDR2 is SVGAGI. CDR3 length equals 16 residues. CDR3 protein: CASSPSARPRGNEQFF. The CDR3 nucleotides are TGTGCCAGCAGTCCCTCCGCGCGCCCGCGGGGCAATGAGCAGTTCTTC.

As to this clonotype: Given a much more abundant clone one base away, this may be a read error. The gene calls are TRBV29-1 and TRBJ2-3, with D uncertain. Trimming took off 5 bases at V and 3 bases at J, with 12 bases between the two ends. CDR1 is SQVTM and CDR2 is ANQGSEA in the germline V gene. The CDR3 length is 13 residues. This CDR3 reads CSVLARKTDTQYF. The CDR3 DNA sequence: TGCAGCGTTCTTGCCCGGAAGACAGATACGCAGTATTTT.

V usage is TRBV4-2 and J usage is TRBJ2-1; TRBD1 matches at 7 bases. The ends lost 0 bases at V and 6 bases at J; junction bases unmatched: 8. This CDR3 comprises 16 residues. The germline CDR1 and CDR2 sequences are LGHNA and YNFKEQ. The chain's CDR3 is CASSQDNRGMINEQFF. Written as DNA, the CDR3 is TGTGCCAGCAGCCAAGACAACAGGGGAATGATCAATGAGCAGTTCTTC.

This clonotype turned up a few times. The chain recombines TRBV6-5 with TRBJ2-1; D call uncertain. CDR1 and CDR2 (germline): MNHEY, SVGAGI. The CDR3 contains 14 residues. Deletions cut 7 bases from V and 5 bases from J, with 15 bases between. The CDR3 DNA sequence: TGTGCCAGCACCCCCCCGTATGGGAACAATGAGCAGTTCTTC. It is translated as CASTPPYGNNEQFF.

The V gene is TRBV11-2, the J gene TRBJ2-5, with D perhaps TRBD1 (6 bases). The CDR3 covers 13 residues. Trimming cost V 5 bases and J 3 bases, with 10 bases left between them. Germline-derived CDR1 and CDR2 are SGHAT and FQNNGV. This CDR3 is CASSKRTEETQYF. In nucleotides, the CDR3 is TGTGCCAGCAGCAAAAGGACAGAAGAGACCCAGTACTTC.

Ten or more counts support this clonotype. This rearrangement joins TRBV11-1 to TRBJ2-3; 9 positions match TRBD1. The CDR3 has 17 residues. J lost 3 bases, V lost 1 base, and 8 bases had no gene match. Per the germline V gene, CDR1 is SGHAT and CDR2 is FQDESV (reference sequence). The CDR3 spells CASSLVAQGAKTDTQYF. CDR3 DNA sequence: TGTGCCAGCAGCTTAGTCGCACAGGGGGCAAAAACAGATACGCAGTATTTT.

Ten or more counts support this clonotype. The chain uses TRBV29-1 and TRBJ2-7; D gene ambiguous. Germline CDR1 is SQVTM and CDR2 is ANQGSEA. V lost 5 bases and J lost 0, with 11 bases in between. The CDR3 is made up of 13 amino acids. DNA of the CDR3: TGCAGCGTTCAGCGAACCAACTCCTACGAGCAGTACTTC. Residues: CSVQRTNSYEQYF.

With regard to this clonotype: A clone one base away is much larger, so this may be a read error. The rearrangement links TRBV12-3 or TRBV12-4 to TRBJ2-1, with unresolved D. The CDR3 loop spans 14 amino acids. The CDR3 sequence: CASSTGRSNNEQFF. CDR3 nucleotides: TGTGCCAGCAGCACTGGCCGCTCCAACAATGAGCAGTTCTTC.

On this clonotype itself: A clone one base away is much larger, so this may be a read error. J is TRBJ1-5 and V is TRBV6-1; a weak D match, TRBD1 (5 bases). V lost 6 bases to trimming and J lost 6 bases, with 15 bases between them. There are 14 residues in the CDR3. Germline CDR1 and CDR2: MNHNS and SASEGT. CDR3 sequence reads: CASRGKGRSQPQHF. In DNA, the CDR3 is TGTGCCAGCAGGGGCAAGGGGCGTAGTCAGCCCCAGCATTTT.

As to this clonotype: This may be a read error: a much more frequent sequence differs by one nucleotide. The chain recombines TRBV12-3 or TRBV12-4 with TRBJ2-1; D is undetermined. The CDR3 runs 14 residues. Trimming took off 8 bases at V and 4 bases at J, with 15 bases between the two ends. The CDR3 nucleotides read TGTGCCAGCGTTGGGTTCCATAAGTACAATGAGCAGTTCTTC. Its protein is CASVGFHKYNEQFF.

Of note for this clonotype: One junction end disagrees with the germline gene, perhaps due to a read error. This sequence joins TRBV11-3 and TRBJ2-2, with D perhaps TRBD1 or TRBD2 (5 bases each). CDR1 and CDR2 from the germline V gene are SGHNT and YENEEA. The CDR3 is made up of 16 amino acids. CDR3 nucleotides: TGTACCAGCAGCGAACGGGGCACCATACTGACCGGGGAGCTGTTCTTT. Its translation is CTSSERGTILTGELFF.

As regards this clonotype: Being one base from a much bigger clone, this may be a read error. This chain connects TRBV29-1 to TRBJ1-2; D is ambiguous. The CDR3 spans 14 residues. Germline V gives CDR1 SQVTM, CDR2 ANQGSEA. Here the CDR3 reads CSVVGTAVNYSYTF. The CDR3 region has the DNA TGCAGCGTTGTTGGTACAGCAGTTAACTATAGCTACACCTTC.

With regard to this clonotype: It may be a read error: a sequence one base away is much more abundant. The chain couples TRBV6-5 to TRBJ2-3; D perhaps matches TRBD1 (6 bases). In germline, CDR1 is MNHEY, CDR2 SVGAGI. Trimming left V 5 bases short and J 2 bases short, with 20 bases between. The CDR3 has 17 residues. The CDR3 spells CASSGAHRDRTTDTQYF. DNA of the CDR3: TGTGCCAGCAGTGGGGCACATCGCGACAGGACCACAGATACGCAGTATTTT.

The V and J genes are TRBV6-6 and TRBJ2-1; D is unclear. The CDR3 has 13 residues. Germline assignment: CDR1 MNHNY and CDR2 SVGAGI (reference sequence). V lost 2 bases to trimming and J lost 8 bases, with 10 bases between them. CDR3 protein: CASSYPGTHEQFF. DNA for the CDR3: TGTGCCAGCAGTTACCCCGGCACCCATGAGCAGTTCTTC.

A word on this clonotype: Just one base apart from a much larger clone, this may be a read error. This chain links TRBV12-3 or TRBV12-4 with TRBJ1-2, with 8 bases matching TRBD1. The CDR3 sequence is 15 residues long. Here the CDR3 reads CANSIRQGWNYGYTF. The CDR3 coding sequence is TGTGCCAACAGTATCCGACAGGGGTGGAACTATGGCTACACCTTC.

There are many counts of this clonotype. V usage is TRBV12-3 or TRBV12-4 and J usage is TRBJ2-7, with 13 bases fitting TRBD2. This CDR3 region has 16 residues. V gave up 5 bases and J gave up 5 bases; unmatched junction bases: 9. The CDR3 sequence: CASSAKWGLAGHEQYF. As DNA, the CDR3 is TGTGCCAGCAGTGCGAAGTGGGGACTAGCGGGACACGAGCAGTACTTC.

The rearrangement joins TRBV7-2 to TRBJ1-1; D is ambiguous. Germline loops: CDR1 SGHTA, CDR2 FQGNSA. CDR3 size: 14 residues. Trimming pared 0 bases from V and 4 bases from J, leaving 9 bases between. CDR3 residues: CASSLAQVATEAFF. CDR3 DNA: TGTGCCAGCAGCTTAGCGCAGGTTGCCACTGAAGCTTTCTTT. Drawing the rest from reference TRBV7-2 and TRBJ1-1, the complete variable domain is GAGVSQSPSNKVTEKGKDVELRCDPISGHTALYWYRQSLGQGLEFLIYFQGNSAPDKSGLPSDRFSAERTGGSVSTLTIQRTQQEDSAVYLCASSLAQVATEAFFGQGTRLTVV.

As regards this clonotype: A much bigger clone sits one base away, suggesting this may be a read error. The J gene is TRBJ2-1, the V gene TRBV6-2 or TRBV6-3; no clear D gene. Germline CDR1 is MNHEY and CDR2 is SVGEGT. The CDR3 has 14 residues. V was cut by 6 bases and J by 7 bases, with 16 bases left in between. CDR3 in DNA: TGTGCCAGCAGGGATACAGAGGCTATGAATGAGCAGTTCTTC. This sequence encodes CASRDTEAMNEQFF.

Concerning this clonotype: This could be a read error, since a much larger clone is one nucleotide away. The chain links TRBV11-2 to TRBJ2-6; D gene unclear. The germline V gene encodes CDR1 SGHAT and CDR2 FQNNGV. This CDR3 is built from 13 residues. V was clipped by 4 bases and J by 4 bases, with 5 bases between them. The CDR3, as DNA: TGTGCCAGCAGCTACGTCGGGGCCAACGTCCTGACTTTC. Residues: CASSYVGANVLTF.

Regarding this clonotype: The junction and the germline gene differ at one end; a read error may be behind it. V gene TRBV11-2 combines with J gene TRBJ2-3, with a possible D match to TRBD2 (6 bases). The CDR3 is 16 amino acids. CDR1 SGHAT and CDR2 FQNNGV come from the germline V gene. The CDR3 bases are TGTGCCAGCAGTCCCGGAGGTACGCGGGGAACAGATATGCAGTATTTT. This codes for CASSPGGTRGTDMQYF. Looking up the rest from reference TRBV11-2 and TRBJ2-3 gives the full variable domain: EAGVAQSPRYKIIEKRQSVAFWCNPISGHATLYWYQQILGQGPKLLIQFQNNGVVDDSQLPKDRFSAERLKGVDSTLKIQPAKLEDSAVYLCASSPGGTRGTDMQYFGPGTRLTVL.

This clonotype has a count of ten or more. The V call is TRBV6-5, the J call TRBJ2-5; 12 bases line up with TRBD1. V lost 6 bases and J lost 4; bases outside the gene matches: 6. Germline V gene lookup returns CDR1 MNHEY and CDR2 SVGAGI. This CDR3 comprises 15 residues. CDR3 nucleotide sequence: TGTGCCAGCAGCTCGGGGACAGGGGGCGGAGAGACCCAGTACTTC. As protein: CASSSGTGGGETQYF.

On this clonotype itself: Mismatch with germline at one junction end may stem from a read error. The V gene is TRBV29-1, the J gene TRBJ2-7; 9 bases line up with TRBD2. The CDR3 consists of 14 residues. Per the germline V gene, CDR1 is SQVTM and CDR2 is ANQGSEA. The CDR3 DNA is TGCAGCGTTTATAGCGGGGGAAGTGTATACGAGCAGTATTTC. Translating it yields CSVYSGGSVYEQYF.

About this clonotype itself: A much bigger clone sits one base away, suggesting this may be a read error. The chain employs TRBV4-3 and TRBJ2-3, with 8 bases aligning to TRBD1. This CDR3 is built from 16 residues. Germline V gives CDR1 LGHNA, CDR2 YSLEER. This chain's CDR3 is CTSSQEGRGHSDTQYF. As DNA, the CDR3 is TGCACCAGCAGCCAAGAAGGCAGGGGGCATTCAGATACGCAGTATTTT.

This clonotype was seen repeatedly, ten times or more. This sequence joins TRBV12-3 or TRBV12-4 and TRBJ2-2; 8 nucleotides line up with TRBD2. Trimming at V came to 5 bases and at J to 2 bases, leaving 4 bases not matched to a gene. This CDR3 is built from 15 residues. Here the CDR3 reads CASSHGLANTGELFF. For the CDR3, the DNA is TGTGCCAGCAGTCACGGACTAGCAAACACCGGGGAGCTGTTTTTT.